Sequencing of this T cell receptor beta chain was carried out in a study of shared clonotypes between healthy human individuals (dated by TCRdb to 2020 to 2022). For the wider study: A few men and a couple of women, aged 18 to 49 years, made up the cohort. Per donor, three plates each were used for CD4 naive and CD4 memory, two for CD8 naive, and one for CD8 memory. To estimate repertoire size and how much clonotype sharing occurs between individuals, the study deeply sequenced the blood TCR repertoires of several healthy adults. To increase sequencing depth and limit assay-specific biases, different laboratories used diverse techniques to prepare libraries and sequence TCR repertoires. Between about 0.8 and 9 billion PBMCs per donor were obtained by leukapheresis.

Paper-wide results and their limitations: Even with the large sequencing depth, rarefaction of the sorted-subset datasets indicated that sequencing was incomplete. Higher generation probabilities were observed for clonotypes shared by all four sorted-subset donors than for non-shared clonotypes. Estimated clonotype richness was generally larger for naive than for memory subsets. When four donors were compared, the shared fraction of clonotypes was roughly 4.8% for naive CD4, around 3.6% for naive CD8, 2% to 2.5% for memory CD4, and 0.4% for memory CD8. Pairwise subsampling indicated that sequencing depth was expected to affect the degree of clonotype sharing among donors. Sampling was restricted to blood, and TCR repertoires in tissues likely differ from the TCR repertoires found in blood. Because the study included a small number of donors, the genetic and exposure-history diversity represented was limited.

Using the deep immunoSEQ assay, multiplex PCR amplified TCR CDR3 regions from genomic DNA. Extracted genomic DNA from each cell subset was distributed evenly across all wells of several immunoSEQ 96-well plates, and each plate was treated as a replicate. Each replicate PCR for sorted subsets received roughly 200 ng genomic DNA, equal to around 32,000 T cell genomes. Purified libraries were measured with a Qubit 3.0 fluorometer, size-checked on a Bioanalyzer 2100, and measured again with the KAPA Library Quantification kit. A separate single-read 150-cycle Illumina NextSeq 550 flow cell was used to sequence each immunoSEQ 96-well plate. Turning to the authors' computational methods: Because the immunoSEQ output held only junctional sequences and lacked quality scores, the filtering could not match the filtering applied to full-length reads. Sequences were annotated with PyIR, a Python wrapper for IgBLAST v1.9, and V/J genes and CDR3 were assigned using IMGT germline references. Reads were filtered out if the reads had weak V/J assignments (E-value above 1e-6), no CDR3, stop codons, out-of-frame junctions, or ambiguous translated residues. V3J clonotypes were defined as sequences sharing an identical inferred V gene, J gene, and CDR3 amino acid sequence. Percentage overlap between repertoires was calculated by dividing the number of shared unique clonotypes by the size of the smaller repertoire. RTK rarefaction, the Chao1 estimator, and Recon v2.1 estimates of unobserved clonotypes were used to assess repertoire richness. Generation probabilities for all TCRbeta clonotypes obtained by the gDNA method from a handful of donors were computed using OLGA. Drawn from immuneACCESS, this table holds only the in-frame rearrangements with V and J called that TCRdb kept. Clones are partly lost; checked studies trace under half to an unresolved V gene and leave the rest unexplained. V and J calls and clone size come straight from that table; D and trimming were deduced from the DNA. The sample data list approximately 640,000 clones, and roughly 91% of these were observed just once. The leading ten clones occupy 34% of the sample.

Notes on this clone: No cognate antigen has been identified for it. It has no much larger one-base neighbor in the sample; base qualities were not kept.

The donors were healthy, HIV-negative adults with no recently reported acute infections or vaccinations. Every donor was a Caucasian adult living in Nashville, Tennessee, USA. The CD8 memory samples were a combination of magnetically selected CD45RO+ cells and CCR7-negative CD45RA+ effector memory (TemRA) cells. Blood was obtained by leukapheresis, after which PBMCs were separated by Ficoll-Histopaque density gradient centrifugation and cryopreserved in liquid nitrogen vapor phase. Analytical flow cytometry was used to check the purity and quantity of each magnetically sorted T cell population. From each sorted fraction, genomic DNA was isolated and quantified by UV absorbance on a Nanodrop 2000c. V lost 3 bases and J lost 10 bases; the stretch between them is 10 bases long. The CDR3 measures 11 amino acids from cysteine to phenylalanine. Only the CDR3 DNA is retained, 33 bases long and in frame from the first base. The germline V gene (reference sequence) gives CDR1 as DFQATT and CDR2 as SNEGSKA.

This TCR was sampled from a man younger than 30 in good health. Some clones in this sample may be carry-over from other donors' samples. Sequenced sample: memory CD8+ T cells from PBMCs. What the cell subset or site label conveys for this sample: CD45RO+ cells pooled with CCR7-negative TemRA cells. The rearrangement combines TRBV20-1 with TRBJ2-1, with no confidently assigned D gene. The CDR3 reads CSASIRPEQFF. The nucleotides read TGCAGTGCTAGCATCAGGCCGGAGCAGTTCTTC.